The next 25 T cell receptor beta chains were all read from a single sample in a study of blood T cells in healthy people across ages. The authors ran a second PCR of roughly 6 to 12 cycles using a sample-barcoded 5' primer and a J-beta primer mix. TCRdb fed the 5' RACE reads into MiXCR, producing one record per CDR3 protein. The sample contains hundreds of thousands of distinct CDR3 sequences, around 50% of which appear only once. The sample consisted of blood. The receptors derive from a man aged 40-49 years in good health.

The chain employs TRBV25-1 and TRBJ1-2; a weak D match, TRBD1 (5 bases). The CDR3 loop spans 13 amino acids. Germline V gene data show CDR1 as MGHDK and CDR2 as SYGVNS. The V end lost 6 bases, the J end lost 8 bases, and 16 bases lay between the germline ends. The CDR3 region has the DNA TGTGCCAGCAGCCAGGGTATATTCTACGGCTACACCTTC. Residues: CASSQGIFYGYTF.

V usage is TRBV20-1 and J usage is TRBJ2-4, with 7 bases identical to TRBD2. The germline V gene has CDR1 DFQATT and CDR2 SNEGSKA (reference sequence). The CDR3 has 13 residues. V lost 6 bases and J lost 4; bases outside the gene matches: 6. CDR3 sequence: CSAAPGLKNIQYF. CDR3 sequence (DNA): TGCAGTGCCGCCCCGGGACTAAAAAACATTCAGTACTTC.

This clonotype was seen just once. V and J are TRBV5-1 and TRBJ2-3; 7 bases fit TRBD2. Germline loops: CDR1 SGHRS, CDR2 YFSETQ. The V segment lost 4 bases and the J segment 2 bases; nucleotides outside the gene matches: 13. This CDR3 has 17 residues. CDR3 sequence (DNA): TGCGCCAGCAGCCCAGAACGGGACTATGGCTACACAGATACGCAGTATTTT. It codes for CASSPERDYGYTDTQYF.

The chain carries TRBV2 and TRBJ2-1; maybe TRBD1 (6 bases). CDR1 SNHLY and CDR2 FYNNEI come from the germline V gene. Trimming removed 10 bases from V and 2 bases from J, with 21 bases in between. CDR3 length equals 16 residues. DNA for the CDR3: TGTGCCACCACATTACAACAGGGATTCACCTACAATGAGCAGTTCTTC. Protein sequence: CATTLQQGFTYNEQFF.

The rearrangement joins TRBV5-1 to TRBJ2-7, with 7 positions matching TRBD1. V shed 7 bases and J 7 bases; nucleotides not matched to a gene: 14. The germline V gene encodes CDR1 SGHRS and CDR2 YFSETQ. CDR3 length: 14 amino acids. The CDR3 nucleotides are TGCGCCAGCTGGGGAGACAGGGTTGGCAATGAGCAGTACTTC. Translation gives CASWGDRVGNEQYF.

The rearrangement links TRBV6-4 to TRBJ1-6, with D unresolved. V was trimmed by 4 bases and J by 6 bases, leaving 10 bases between them. This CDR3 has 14 residues. Germline-derived CDR1 and CDR2 are MRHNA and SNTAGT. The CDR3 region is CASSGRERNSPLHF. The CDR3 DNA reads as TGTGCCAGCAGTGGCAGAGAACGTAATTCACCCCTCCACTTT.

This sequence joins TRBV28 and TRBJ2-1; 9 bases agree with TRBD2. Unmatched junction bases numbered 2, after V lost 3 bases and J lost 2 bases. The CDR3 runs to 15 residues. The germline V gene encodes CDR1 MDHEN and CDR2 SYDVKM. The CDR3 region has the DNA TGTGCCAGCAGTTTCCGCGGGGGGGCCTACAATGAGCAGTTCTTC. It yields the protein CASSFRGGAYNEQFF.

The J gene is TRBJ2-5, the V gene TRBV5-1, with D possibly matching TRBD1 (6 bases). V shed 0 bases and J shed 5 bases, with 11 bases lying between them. The CDR3 covers 14 residues. Germline V gives CDR1 SGHRS, CDR2 YFSETQ. The CDR3 loop is CASSLGSTGETQYF. The CDR3 nucleotides are TGCGCCAGCAGCTTGGGTTCCACAGGGGAGACCCAGTACTTC.

The V call is TRBV5-4, the J call TRBJ2-7; 13 nucleotides agree with TRBD2. CDR1 is SGHNT, CDR2 YYREEE, per germline (reference sequence). V was clipped by 4 bases and J by 0 bases; unmatched bases: 10. This CDR3 region has 18 residues. CDR3 coding DNA: TGTGCCAGCAGCCCTACCGGGACTAGCGGGGCCTACTCCTACGAGCAGTACTTC. It encodes CASSPTGTSGAYSYEQYF.

V and J are TRBV20-1 and TRBJ2-5, with TRBD1 as a possible D gene (6 bases). Germline lookup yields CDR1 DFQATT and CDR2 SNEGSKA (reference sequence). The CDR3 length is 12 residues. V dropped 6 bases and J dropped 11 bases, with 19 bases sitting between them. In nucleotides, the CDR3 is TGCAGTGCAAATCGACAGGACAATGAGCAGTACTTC. Residues: CSANRQDNEQYF.

V gene TRBV12-3 or TRBV12-4 combines with J gene TRBJ2-1, with a possible D match to TRBD2 (6 bases). V lost 4 bases and J 9 bases, leaving 16 bases between the germline ends. The CDR3 runs to 14 residues. CDR3 coding DNA: TGTGCCAGCAGTTCAGTCGGGAGCGGTAGTGAGCAGTTCTTC. It translates to CASSSVGSGSEQFF.

The rearrangement uses TRBV6-2 or TRBV6-3 and TRBJ1-5; tentative D call: TRBD1 (6 bases). The CDR3 loop spans 14 amino acids. Germline CDR1 and CDR2: MNHEY and SVGEGT. V lost 6 bases and J lost 5, with 14 bases in between. The CDR3 DNA sequence: TGTGCCAGCAGCCCCCCAGGGGTATATCAGCCCCAGCATTTT. Its translation is CASSPPGVYQPQHF.

The chain couples TRBV7-9 to TRBJ1-4; 8 bases match TRBD1. Losses at the gene ends were 5 bases for V and 8 bases for J; bases not matched to a gene: 7. CDR1 and CDR2 (germline): SEHNR, FQNEAQ (reference sequence). This CDR3 contains 14 residues. The CDR3 protein is CASSHPGGEEKLFF. The CDR3 DNA follows: TGTGCCAGCAGCCATCCAGGGGGCGAAGAAAAACTGTTTTTT.

The rearrangement links TRBV7-3 to TRBJ2-3, with a possible D match to TRBD2 (6 bases). V lost 1 base, J lost 2 bases, and 13 bases lay in between. CDR1 and CDR2 (germline): SGHTA, FQGTGA. This CDR3 has 16 amino acids. CDR3 residues: CASSLKSGLATDTQYF. The CDR3 DNA follows: TGTGCCAGCAGCTTAAAGAGCGGGCTAGCCACAGATACGCAGTATTTT. Together with reference TRBV7-3 and TRBJ2-3, the CDR3 gives the full variable domain: GAGVSQTPSNKVTEKGKYVELRCDPISGHTALYWYRQSLGQGPEFLIYFQGTGAADDSGLPNDRFFAVRPEGSVSTLKIQRTERGDSAVYLCASSLKSGLATDTQYFGPGTRLTVL.

About this clonotype itself: The germline gene is not matched at one end of the junction; a read error may be the cause. V and J are TRBV5-1 and TRBJ2-1, with D possibly TRBD2 on 5 matching bases. This CDR3 contains 17 residues. CDR1 is SGHRS, CDR2 YFSETQ, per germline. Here the CDR3 reads CASSKLRDAGSYDEQFF. The CDR3 region has the DNA TGCGCCAGCAGTAAGTTGAGGGATGCGGGCTCCTACGATGAGCAGTTCTTC.

This chain joins TRBV28 and TRBJ1-6; D not resolved. Trimming stripped 3 bases from V and 9 bases from J, with 6 bases between. The germline CDR1 and CDR2 sequences are MDHEN and SYDVKM. This CDR3 region has 12 residues. The CDR3 loop is CASSFGLSPLHF. For the CDR3, the DNA is TGTGCCAGCAGTTTTGGACTTTCACCCCTCCACTTT.

This clonotype was seen a few times. The chain couples TRBV4-3 to TRBJ2-5; TRBD2 agrees at 11 bases. J gave up 6 bases and V 1 base, and 7 bases lay outside the gene matches. The CDR3 extends over 16 amino acids. Germline V gives CDR1 LGHNA, CDR2 YSLEER. The DNA of the CDR3 is TGCGCCAGCAGCCAAGGGTCTAGCGGGAGGTTGCAGACCCAGTACTTC. It encodes CASSQGSSGRLQTQYF.

This sequence joins TRBV28 and TRBJ2-4; D uncertain. This CDR3 has 12 amino acids. Trimming cost V 2 bases and J 13 bases, with 12 bases left between them. Per germline, CDR1 MDHEN and CDR2 SYDVKM. This CDR3 reads CASSLPQVAQYF. CDR3 bases: TGTGCCAGCAGTTTACCCCAGGTTGCCCAGTACTTC.

The V call is TRBV20-1, the J call TRBJ2-3, with D unclear. V was trimmed by 5 bases and J by 0 bases, leaving 9 bases between them. This CDR3 has 13 amino acids. From germline, CDR1 is DFQATT and CDR2 SNEGSKA (reference sequence). The CDR3 reads CSAVGYSTDTQYF. Here the CDR3 DNA reads TGCAGTGCTGTCGGATATAGCACAGATACGCAGTATTTT.

V is TRBV6-2 or TRBV6-3 and J is TRBJ2-7, with D perhaps being TRBD1 or TRBD2 (5 bases each). Germline V gene sequence: CDR1 MNHEY, CDR2 SVGEGT. This CDR3 comprises 14 residues. Trimming shortened V by 6 bases and J by 4 bases, and 16 bases separated the two germline ends. CDR3 residues: CASRTPGPIYEQYF. Written as DNA, the CDR3 is TGTGCCAGCAGGACACCGGGACCGATATACGAGCAGTACTTC.

There are many counts of this clonotype. This chain uses TRBV5-1 with TRBJ2-7; 7 bases are a match to TRBD2. J lost 5 bases, V lost 9 bases, and 11 bases had no gene match. The CDR3 consists of 13 residues. Germline values: CDR1 SGHRS, CDR2 YFSETQ. The CDR3 DNA reads TGCGCCACCTCAGTACGGGGGGTGGACGAGCAGTACTTC. Its translation is CATSVRGVDEQYF.

This clonotype was seen only a few times. The chain carries TRBV11-2 and TRBJ1-2; a possible D gene is TRBD1 (5 bases). CDR3 length: 13 amino acids. From germline, CDR1 is SGHAT and CDR2 FQNNGV. Trimming left V 1 base short and J 8 bases short, with 11 bases between. This chain's CDR3 is CASSLGAGTGYTF. Here the CDR3 DNA reads TGTGCCAGCAGCTTAGGTGCAGGGACCGGCTACACCTTC. The complete variable domain, with remaining parts taken from reference TRBV11-2 and TRBJ1-2, reads EAGVAQSPRYKIIEKRQSVAFWCNPISGHATLYWYQQILGQGPKLLIQFQNNGVVDDSQLPKDRFSAERLKGVDSTLKIQPAKLEDSAVYLCASSLGAGTGYTFGSGTRLTVV.

This clonotype turned up a few times. For the CDR3, the DNA is TGTGCCAGCAGCTTAGTTTCCGGGACTAGCGGGGGACGAAACATTCAGTACTTC. The encoded protein is CASSLVSGTSGGRNIQYF. The chain recombines TRBV7-2 with TRBJ2-4; 14 bases match TRBD2. The CDR3 spans 18 residues. CDR1 and CDR2 (germline): SGHTA, FQGNSA. Trimming took 1 base from V and 6 from J; bases not matched to a gene: 8.

The chain combines TRBV4-3 with TRBJ2-4; D ambiguous. The J call could be wrong; TRBJ2-7 is a better fit for the DNA end. The CDR3 has 17 amino acids. Germline V gene sequence: CDR1 LGHNA, CDR2 YSLEER. CDR3 amino acids: CASSQDYRREGSHEQYF. CDR3 in DNA: TGCGCCAGCAGCCAAGATTACCGTCGTGAAGGGTCCCACGAGCAGTACTTC.

This clonotype was seen only a few times. The genes are TRBV6-5 and TRBJ2-1, with TRBD1 identical over 7 bases. Germline V gene data show CDR1 as MNHEY and CDR2 as SVGAGI. The junction had 13 bases not matched to a gene; V was cut back by 4 bases and J by 7 bases. CDR3 length: 16 amino acids. CDR3 nucleotides: TGTGCCAGCAGTTTGGGACAGCCTAATTACCCTAATGAGCAGTTCTTC. This codes for CASSLGQPNYPNEQFF.